The 8 T cell receptor beta chains below all came from one sample that was sequenced in a study of T cell responses to AZD1222 COVID-19 vaccine (dated by TCRdb to 2020 to 2022). Library construction relied on the immunoSEQ multiplex PCR assay. TCRdb limited this immuneACCESS table to in-frame rearrangements with V and J called. A share of clones is missing; checked studies link under half to unresolved V genes, and the rest is unexplained. This sample comprises approximately 110,000 clones, around 85% of them detected only once. The ten largest clones take up over 5% of the sample. The sample's time point label, in plain terms: baseline before first vaccination. The sequencing used peripheral blood, collected on day 0 of AZD1222 vaccination. These receptors all stem from an adult in good health.

The chain is built from TRBV21-1 and TRBJ2-5; the table's D call, TRBD2, was not checked against the DNA. TRBV21-1 has pseudogene status. The CDR3 sequence is 19 residues long. CDR3 sequence reads: CASSGPRGLAGGAGETQYF. In DNA form, the CDR3 reads TGTGCCAGCAGCGGGCCAAGAGGACTAGCGGGGGGAGCAGGGGAGACCCAGTACTTC.

The chain is built from TRBV28 and TRBJ2-7; 10 bases line up with TRBD2. Trimming at V came to 5 bases and at J to 2 bases, leaving 6 bases not matched to a gene. The CDR3 contains 15 residues. The V gene's germline CDR1 is MDHEN and CDR2 SYDVKM. CDR3 loop: CASSNPLAGAYEQYF. For the CDR3, the DNA is TGTGCCAGCAGTAACCCTCTAGCGGGGGCCTACGAGCAGTACTTC. The full variable domain, rest sourced from reference TRBV28 and TRBJ2-7, is DVKVTQSSRYLVKRTGEKVFLECVQDMDHENMFWYRQDPGLGLRLIYFSYDVKMKEKGDIPEGYSVSREKKERFSLILESASTNQTSMYLCASSNPLAGAYEQYFGPGTRLTVT.

The chain carries TRBV7-2 and TRBJ1-5, with no clear D. The CDR3 is 13 residues long. V gave up 5 bases and J gave up 7 bases, with 12 bases separating them. From germline, CDR1 is SGHTA and CDR2 FQGNSA. CDR3 loop: CASSERSSQPQHF. The CDR3 nucleotides are TGTGCCAGCAGCGAGAGGAGTAGCCAGCCCCAGCATTTT. The full variable domain, completed using reference TRBV7-2 and TRBJ1-5, is GAGVSQSPSNKVTEKGKDVELRCDPISGHTALYWYRQSLGQGLEFLIYFQGNSAPDKSGLPSDRFSAERTGGSVSTLTIQRTQQEDSAVYLCASSERSSQPQHFGDGTRLSIL.

This chain joins TRBV5-1 and TRBJ2-2; D unclear. Trimming cost V 3 bases and J 4 bases, with 10 bases left between them. This CDR3 is 14 amino acids long. Germline assignment: CDR1 SGHRS and CDR2 YFSETQ. DNA of the CDR3: TGCGCCAGCAGCTGGGGTTACGGCACCGGGGAGCTGTTTTTT. Its translation: CASSWGYGTGELFF.

This chain links TRBV10-1 with TRBJ1-6; D unresolved. The germline CDR1 and CDR2 sequences are WNHNN and SYGVQD (reference sequence). Between the trimmed V and J ends, which lost 7 bases and 6 bases, there was a span of 13 bases. This CDR3 is 14 amino acids long. CDR3 in DNA: TGCGCCAGCACCCCGACACGGGGTAATTCACCCCTCCACTTT. Translated: CASTPTRGNSPLHF.

This chain uses TRBV5-1 with TRBJ2-7; TRBD1 agrees at 7 bases. This CDR3 region has 14 residues. J was trimmed by 6 bases and V by 2 bases; bases with no gene match: 8. Germline loops: CDR1 SGHRS, CDR2 YFSETQ. This CDR3 reads CASSFRDRVSEQYF. In nucleotides, the CDR3 is TGCGCCAGCAGCTTCCGGGACAGAGTTAGCGAGCAGTACTTC. Based on the CDR3 plus reference TRBV5-1 and TRBJ2-7, the full variable domain is KAGVTQTPRYLIKTRGQQVTLSCSPISGHRSVSWYQQTPGQGLQFLFEYFSETQRNKGNFPGRFSGRQFSNSRSEMNVSTLELGDSALYLCASSFRDRVSEQYFGPGTRLTVT.

The chain joins TRBV4-2 to TRBJ2-5, with 11 bases aligning to TRBD2. The CDR3 totals 14 residues. The junction had 5 bases not matched to a gene; V was cut back by 6 bases and J by 5 bases. Germline loops: CDR1 LGHNA, CDR2 YNFKEQ. The CDR3 DNA is TGTGCCAGCAGAGATAGCGGGGGGGTTGAGACCCAGTACTTC. Its translation is CASRDSGGVETQYF.

This sequence joins TRBV7-9 and TRBJ1-3; the D is unclear. Trimming removed 5 bases from V and 4 bases from J, with 9 bases in between. Looked up from germline, CDR1 is SEHNR and CDR2 is FQNEAQ (reference sequence). This CDR3 comprises 13 residues. Here the CDR3 reads CASSPGPGNTIYF. For the CDR3, the DNA is TGTGCCAGCAGCCCCGGACCGGGAAACACCATATATTTT.